Listed below are T cell receptor beta chains from one sample, sequenced in a study of blood T cell repertoires in COVID-19. This table comes from immunoSEQ multiplex PCR, and its TCRdb copy is limited to in-frame clones, with some not included. This repertoire shows more than 130,000 clones, about 84% found once; its top ten account for roughly 8.3%. Source material: peripheral blood. The receptors stem from an elderly woman in a cohort sampled during active or convalescent COVID-19. The CDR3 runs from the conserved cysteine through the conserved F or W. Fields, in order: J gene, clone size, V gene, CDR3 length, D gene, CDR3 DNA, CDR3 protein. D genes are given only for firm matches. Where a row states a size, it is once, few, many or the class of an expanded clone; other rows omit it.

J gene: TRBJ1-2; clone size: few; V gene: TRBV11-2; CDR3 length: 15; D gene: TRBD1; CDR3 DNA: TGTGCCAGCAGACCAAGGACAGGGTTGAACTATGGCTACACCTTC; CDR3 protein: CASRPRTGLNYGYTF
J gene: TRBJ1-1; clone size: .; V gene: TRBV3-1/TRBV3-2; CDR3 length: 14; D gene: .; CDR3 DNA: TGTGCCAGCAGCCAAGACGGGGAATCAAGAGCACCTTTCTTT; CDR3 protein: CASSQDGESRAPFF
J gene: TRBJ2-1; clone size: .; V gene: TRBV7-2; CDR3 length: 14; D gene: TRBD2; CDR3 DNA: TGTGCCAGCAGGCGGGGGGGCTCCTACAATGAGCAGTTCTTC; CDR3 protein: CASRRGGSYNEQFF
J gene: TRBJ1-1; clone size: few; V gene: TRBV5-1; CDR3 length: 14; D gene: .; CDR3 DNA: TGCGCCAGCAGCTTGGGGCAGTTCCACACTGAAGCTTTCTTT; CDR3 protein: CASSLGQFHTEAFF
J gene: TRBJ1-5; clone size: .; V gene: TRBV5-1; CDR3 length: 15; D gene: TRBD1; CDR3 DNA: TGCGCCAGCAGCTTGGAAGGACAGGGCCATCAGCCCCAGCATTTT; CDR3 protein: CASSLEGQGHQPQHF
J gene: TRBJ1-1; clone size: .; V gene: TRBV21-1; CDR3 length: 18; D gene: .; CDR3 DNA: TGTGCCAGCAGCAAAGGCCCTGCCCCTCGACAGGTGCGCACTGAAGCTTTCTTT; CDR3 protein: CASSKGPAPRQVRTEAFF
J gene: TRBJ1-5; clone size: .; V gene: TRBV6-6; CDR3 length: 18; D gene: .; CDR3 DNA: TGTGCCAGCAGTCGGACCGCTAAGATTGACTATAGCAATCAGCCCCAGCATTTT; CDR3 protein: CASSRTAKIDYSNQPQHF
J gene: TRBJ1-1; clone size: .; V gene: TRBV2; CDR3 length: 12; D gene: .; CDR3 DNA: TGTGCCAGCAGAGGGGCAGACACTGAAGCTTTCTTT; CDR3 protein: CASRGADTEAFF
J gene: TRBJ1-5; clone size: .; V gene: TRBV19; CDR3 length: 17; D gene: .; CDR3 DNA: TGTGCCAGTAGTATAAGGCAGGGAGGATGGGGCAATCAGCCCCAGCATTTT; CDR3 protein: CASSIRQGGWGNQPQHF
J gene: TRBJ1-2; clone size: .; V gene: TRBV7-9; CDR3 length: 15; D gene: .; CDR3 DNA: TGTGCCAGCAGCTTAGGCAGGGTTACGAACTATGGCTACACCTTC; CDR3 protein: CASSLGRVTNYGYTF
J gene: TRBJ1-1; clone size: few; V gene: TRBV9; CDR3 length: 13; D gene: .; CDR3 DNA: TGTGCCAGCAGCGCCGAGGTGGGCACTGAAGCTTTCTTT; CDR3 protein: CASSAEVGTEAFF
J gene: TRBJ1-2; clone size: .; V gene: TRBV27; CDR3 length: 13; D gene: .; CDR3 DNA: TGTGCCAGCAGTATTACAGTTAACTATGGCTACACCTTC; CDR3 protein: CASSITVNYGYTF
J gene: TRBJ1-5; clone size: .; V gene: TRBV6-5; CDR3 length: 15; D gene: TRBD1; CDR3 DNA: TGTGCCAGCAGGGGACAGGGGGCTTTTGGACAGCCCCAGCATTTT; CDR3 protein: CASRGQGAFGQPQHF
J gene: TRBJ1-1; clone size: once; V gene: TRBV9; CDR3 length: 14; D gene: .; CDR3 DNA: TGTGCCAGCAGCGCACAGGGTGAGAGCACTGAAGCTTTCTTT; CDR3 protein: CASSAQGESTEAFF
J gene: TRBJ2-5; clone size: .; V gene: TRBV6-5; CDR3 length: 15; D gene: TRBD1; CDR3 DNA: TGTGCCAGCAGCGGGACAGGGTGGGGACAAGAGACCCAGTACTTC; CDR3 protein: CASSGTGWGQETQYF
J gene: TRBJ1-2; clone size: .; V gene: TRBV11-2; CDR3 length: 12; D gene: .; CDR3 DNA: TGTGCCAGCAGCTATACAGGGCTGGGCTACACCTTC; CDR3 protein: CASSYTGLGYTF
J gene: TRBJ1-5; clone size: .; V gene: TRBV28; CDR3 length: 14; D gene: .; CDR3 DNA: TGTGCCAGCAACCTCGGGGGGGGCAATCAGCCCCAGCATTTT; CDR3 protein: CASNLGGGNQPQHF
J gene: TRBJ1-2; clone size: .; V gene: TRBV19; CDR3 length: 10; D gene: .; CDR3 DNA: TGTGCCAGCCAGGGCTATGGCTACACCTTC; CDR3 protein: CASQGYGYTF
J gene: TRBJ2-3; clone size: .; V gene: TRBV5-4; CDR3 length: 15; D gene: TRBD2; CDR3 DNA: TGTGCCAGCAGCTCGGGGGGGGGTAGCACAGATACGCAGTATTTT; CDR3 protein: CASSSGGGSTDTQYF
J gene: TRBJ2-4; clone size: .; V gene: TRBV7-2; CDR3 length: 13; D gene: .; CDR3 DNA: TGTGCCAGCAGCTTAGGCGGGCTAGCGAATCAGTACTTC; CDR3 protein: CASSLGGLANQYF
J gene: TRBJ1-2; clone size: many; V gene: TRBV6-5; CDR3 length: 13; D gene: .; CDR3 DNA: TGTGCCAGCAGAGAGACAACTAACTATGGCTACACCTTC; CDR3 protein: CASRETTNYGYTF
J gene: TRBJ1-6; clone size: .; V gene: TRBV7-8; CDR3 length: 18; D gene: .; CDR3 DNA: TGTGCCAGCAGCCGACGATCGGATGGGCTGGCCTATAATTCACCCCTCCACTTT; CDR3 protein: CASSRRSDGLAYNSPLHF